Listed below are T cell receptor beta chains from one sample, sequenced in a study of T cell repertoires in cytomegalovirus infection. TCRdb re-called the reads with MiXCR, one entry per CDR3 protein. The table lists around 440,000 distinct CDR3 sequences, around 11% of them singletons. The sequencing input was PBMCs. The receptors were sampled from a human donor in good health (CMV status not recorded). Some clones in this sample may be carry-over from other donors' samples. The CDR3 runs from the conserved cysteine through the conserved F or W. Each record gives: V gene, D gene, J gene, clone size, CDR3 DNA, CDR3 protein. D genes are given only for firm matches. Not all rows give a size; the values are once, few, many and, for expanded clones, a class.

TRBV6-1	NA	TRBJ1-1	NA	TGTGCCAGCAACCCATATTCCTTCCCCCTCTCTCCGTATATGAACACTGAAGCTTTCTTT	CASNPYSFPLSPYMNTEAFF
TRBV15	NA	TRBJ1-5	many	TGTGCCACCAGCAGAGTAACAGGGTACCAGCCCCAGCATTTT	CATSRVTGYQPQHF
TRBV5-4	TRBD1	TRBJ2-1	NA	TGTGCCAGCAGCCCCGGGACAGGGGGCCTTTGGAATGAGCAGTTCTTC	CASSPGTGGLWNEQFF
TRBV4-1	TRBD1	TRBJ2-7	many	TGCGCCAGCAGCCCTCCGGGACAGGGGAGCGAGCAGTACTTC	CASSPPGQGSEQYF
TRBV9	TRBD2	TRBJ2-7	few	TGTGCCAGCAGCGTAGGCAGTAGCGGGAGTTACGAGCAGTACTTC	CASSVGSSGSYEQYF
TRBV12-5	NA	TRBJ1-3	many	TGTGCTAGTGGGGGCAGGCTCTCTGGAAACACCATATATTTT	CASGGRLSGNTIYF
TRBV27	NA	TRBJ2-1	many	TGTGCCAGTCTGGGGCACAATGAGCAGTTCTTC	CASLGHNEQFF
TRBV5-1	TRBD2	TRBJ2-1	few	TGCGCCAGCAGCTCAACTCCGGGACTAGCGGGAATCGATGAGCAGTTCTTC	CASSSTPGLAGIDEQFF
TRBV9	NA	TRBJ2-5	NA	TGTGCCAGCAGCGGGGGAGGAAGCACTTTAGCAGAGACCCAGTACTTC	CASSGGGSTLAETQYF
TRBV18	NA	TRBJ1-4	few	TGTGCCAGCTGCAGGACGGAGGCTAATGAAAAACTGTTTTTT	CASCRTEANEKLFF
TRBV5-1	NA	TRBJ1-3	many	TGCGCCAGCAGCAGGGACCGAGCCTCTGGAAACACCATATATTTT	CASSRDRASGNTIYF
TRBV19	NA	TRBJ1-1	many	TGTGCCAGTAGTATCTTGTTGAACACTGAAGCTTTCTTT	CASSILLNTEAFF
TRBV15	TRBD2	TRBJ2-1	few	TGTGCCACCAGCAGAGATCTAGCGGTAGCGAATGAGCAGTTCTTC	CATSRDLAVANEQFF
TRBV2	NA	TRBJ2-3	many	TGTGCCAGCAATCCAAGCACAGATACGCAGTATTTT	CASNPSTDTQYF
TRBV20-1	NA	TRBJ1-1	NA	TGCAGTGTCCCGGTGAACACTGAAGCTTTCTTT	CSVPVNTEAFF
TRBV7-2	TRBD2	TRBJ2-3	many	TGTGCCAGCAGCTTAGCGAGGACTAGCGCCCGAACGGGGTTGAATACGCAGTATTTT	CASSLARTSARTGLNTQYF
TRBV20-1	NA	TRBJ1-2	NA	TGCAGTGCTCCCGGGGCCTCAGGGGCGGGGGCTGGCTACACCTTC	CSAPGASGAGAGYTF
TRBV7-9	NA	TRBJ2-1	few	TGTGCCAGCAGCCTGACGGGGGCCGGATACAATGAGCAGTTCTTC	CASSLTGAGYNEQFF
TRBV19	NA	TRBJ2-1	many	TGTGCCAGTAGCGAGACGGTCGCATCCAATGAGCAGTTCTTC	CASSETVASNEQFF
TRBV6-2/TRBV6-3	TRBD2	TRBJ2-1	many	TGTGCCAGCAGTACCTCCACAGCGGGAGCACCAACCGGGTTCTTC	CASSTSTAGAPTGFF
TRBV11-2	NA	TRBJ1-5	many	TGTGCCAGCAGCTTAGAGGGCGGCCAGCCCCAGCATTTT	CASSLEGGQPQHF
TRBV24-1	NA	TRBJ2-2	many	TGTGCCACCAGTGACCCATCCACCGGGCCCTCGTCCGGGGAGCTGTTTTTT	CATSDPSTGPSSGELFF
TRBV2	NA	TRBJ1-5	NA	TGTGCCAGCAGTGAAAGTGGGGGGCATCAGCCCCAGCATTTT	CASSESGGHQPQHF
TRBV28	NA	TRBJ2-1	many	TGTGCCAGCAGTGAATCGGGTCGGCTAGCACAGAATGAGCAGTTCTTC	CASSESGRLAQNEQFF
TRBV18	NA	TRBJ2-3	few	TGTGCCAGCTCTTCCTCGGGGCCAACGAGTGCAGATACGCAGTATTTT	CASSSSGPTSADTQYF
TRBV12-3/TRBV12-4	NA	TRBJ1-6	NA	TGTGCCAGCAGTTTAATAGGGGCCTACATCGAGGCCCTCCACTTT	CASSLIGAYIEALHF
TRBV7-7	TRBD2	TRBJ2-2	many	TGTGCTAGCAGCTTAGTAGCGGGAGATATCACCGGGGAGCTGTTTTTT	CASSLVAGDITGELFF
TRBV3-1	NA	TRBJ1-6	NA	TGTGCCAGCAGCCAAGAATTCAGCTCCTATAATTCACCCCTCCACTTT	CASSQEFSSYNSPLHF
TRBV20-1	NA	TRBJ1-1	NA	TGCAGTGCCCAGTCGGGGACTGAAGCTTTCTTT	CSAQSGTEAFF
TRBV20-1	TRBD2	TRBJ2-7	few	TGCAGTGCGACTAGCGGGAGTGTTTGGGACTACGAGCAGTACTTC	CSATSGSVWDYEQYF
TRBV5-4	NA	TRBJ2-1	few	TGTGCCAGCAGCGGGGCTAGCGGTGCAGGGGGGGAGCAGTTCTTC	CASSGASGAGGEQFF
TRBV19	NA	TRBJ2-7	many	TGTGCCAGCGCAAAGGGCAGGGGGGTAGGCTACGAGCAGTACTTC	CASAKGRGVGYEQYF
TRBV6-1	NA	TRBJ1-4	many	TGTGCCAGCAGTGGTCGACAGCACCCAACTAATGAAAAACTGTTTTTT	CASSGRQHPTNEKLFF
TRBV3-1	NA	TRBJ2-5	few	TGTGCCAGCAGCCAAGTAAGTGGCGGAATGTACCAAGAGACCCAGTACTTC	CASSQVSGGMYQETQYF
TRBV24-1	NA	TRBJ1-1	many	TGTGCCACCCCAGTCACTGAAGCTTTCTTT	CATPVTEAFF
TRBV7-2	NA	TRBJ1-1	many	TGTGCCAGCAGCTTATGGTGGACAGACACTGAAGCTTTCTTT	CASSLWWTDTEAFF
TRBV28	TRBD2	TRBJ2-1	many	TGTGCCAGCAGTTTTCTAAGCGGGAGCTACAATGAGCAGTTCTTC	CASSFLSGSYNEQFF
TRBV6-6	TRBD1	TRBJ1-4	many	TGTGCCAGCAGTTTTCCCAGGGGGACAACTAATGAAAAACTGTTTTTT	CASSFPRGTTNEKLFF
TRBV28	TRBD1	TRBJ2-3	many	TGTGCCAGCTCCGGACAGGTTAGCACAGATACGCAGTATTTT	CASSGQVSTDTQYF
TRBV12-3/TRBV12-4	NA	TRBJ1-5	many	TGTGCCAGCAGCCCTCCGGGACATAATAATCAGCCCCAGCATTTT	CASSPPGHNNQPQHF
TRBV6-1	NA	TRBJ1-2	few	TGTGCCAGCAGTGAAGGGGCAGTACAATTAGGCTACACCTTC	CASSEGAVQLGYTF
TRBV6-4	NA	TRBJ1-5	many	TGTGCCAGCTCGAGGGAGGTTAATCAGCCCCAGCATTTT	CASSREVNQPQHF
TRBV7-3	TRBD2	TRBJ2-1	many	TGTGCCAGCAGCTTTATAGCGGGAGGGGATGAGCAGTTCTTC	CASSFIAGGDEQFF
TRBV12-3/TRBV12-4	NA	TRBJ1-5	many	TGTGCCAGCAGTTTGGCTCACAGCAATCAGCCCCAGCATTTT	CASSLAHSNQPQHF
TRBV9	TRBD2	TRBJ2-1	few	TGTGCCAGCAGCGTACTAGCGGACAATGAGCAGTTCTTC	CASSVLADNEQFF
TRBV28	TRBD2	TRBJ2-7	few	TGTGCCAGCAGTTCCACTAGCGGGAGCACCAAGCAGTACTTC	CASSSTSGSTKQYF